Each of the 5 T cell receptor beta chains below was sequenced from the same sample in a study of shared clonotypes between healthy human individuals (dated by TCRdb to the early 2020s). CD8 naive samples were obtained by positive selection for CCR7 among CD45RO-negative cells, yielding a CD45RA+CCR7+ population from which TemRA cells were excluded. The protocol used for the library was the immunoSEQ multiplex PCR assay. This immuneACCESS table, as held by TCRdb, lists in-frame sequences with V and J called but not all clones. Of the missing ones, under half trace to an unresolved V gene in checked studies; the others have no known cause. The sample records around 2.1 million clones, around 93% of which are singletons. The ten largest clones capture approximately 1.7% of the sample. Sequencing used naive CD8+ T cells from PBMCs. According to the study, the label for this sample's cell subset or site signals: CD45RA+CCR7+. These receptors originate from a man aged 18-30 years in good health. Some clones in this sample may be carry-over from other donors' samples.

This clone was detected only once. The chain combines TRBV7-9 with TRBJ2-5; 8 nucleotides match TRBD1. CDR1 is SEHNR, CDR2 FQNEAQ, per germline (reference sequence). V lost 5 bases and J lost 1; bases outside the gene matches: 9. The CDR3 sequence is 16 residues long. CDR3 region: CASSRLDRVTQETQYF. The CDR3 DNA follows: TGTGCCAGCAGCCGACTGGACAGGGTGACCCAAGAGACCCAGTACTTC.

A single count supports this clone. V is TRBV21-1 and J is TRBJ2-2; the table's D gene call, TRBD1, was not cross checked with the DNA. TRBV21-1 is classified as a pseudogene. The CDR3 covers 17 residues. CDR3: CASSKVGTPSNTGELFF. CDR3 nucleotides: TGTGCCAGCAGCAAAGTTGGGACACCCTCGAACACCGGGGAGCTGTTTTTT.

The V call is TRBV5-1, the J call TRBJ2-2; D possibly corresponds to TRBD2 (5 bases). Germline V CDR1 and CDR2: SGHRS, YFSETQ. V lost 7 bases and J lost 3, with 13 bases in between. This CDR3 region has 14 residues. The CDR3 spells CASQTDLDTGELFF. CDR3 bases: TGCGCCAGCCAAACGGACTTGGACACCGGGGAGCTGTTTTTT.

The chain carries TRBV10-2 and TRBJ1-4, with D maybe TRBD1 (5 bases). The CDR3 extends over 15 amino acids. Germline assignment: CDR1 WSHSY and CDR2 SAAADI. The V and J ends lost 3 bases and 1 base respectively, with 9 bases between them. CDR3 DNA: TGCGCCAGCAGTGATAGGGGAGGAACTAATGAAAAACTGTTTTTT. Translation: CASSDRGGTNEKLFF.

This chain connects TRBV7-9 to TRBJ2-5, with a tentative D call TRBD1 (5 bases). Germline assignment: CDR1 SEHNR and CDR2 FQNEAQ (reference sequence). This CDR3 has 14 amino acids. V dropped 5 bases and J dropped 0 bases, with 10 bases sitting between them. CDR3 sequence: CASSLDSHQETQYF. As DNA, the CDR3 is TGTGCCAGCAGCCTCGACAGCCACCAAGAGACCCAGTACTTC. Together with reference TRBV7-9 and TRBJ2-5, the CDR3 gives the full variable domain: DTGVSQNPRHKITKRGQNVTFRCDPISEHNRLYWYRQTLGQGPEFLTYFQNEAQLEKSRLLSDRFSAERPKGSFSTLEIQRTEQGDSAMYLCASSLDSHQETQYFGPGTRLLVL.